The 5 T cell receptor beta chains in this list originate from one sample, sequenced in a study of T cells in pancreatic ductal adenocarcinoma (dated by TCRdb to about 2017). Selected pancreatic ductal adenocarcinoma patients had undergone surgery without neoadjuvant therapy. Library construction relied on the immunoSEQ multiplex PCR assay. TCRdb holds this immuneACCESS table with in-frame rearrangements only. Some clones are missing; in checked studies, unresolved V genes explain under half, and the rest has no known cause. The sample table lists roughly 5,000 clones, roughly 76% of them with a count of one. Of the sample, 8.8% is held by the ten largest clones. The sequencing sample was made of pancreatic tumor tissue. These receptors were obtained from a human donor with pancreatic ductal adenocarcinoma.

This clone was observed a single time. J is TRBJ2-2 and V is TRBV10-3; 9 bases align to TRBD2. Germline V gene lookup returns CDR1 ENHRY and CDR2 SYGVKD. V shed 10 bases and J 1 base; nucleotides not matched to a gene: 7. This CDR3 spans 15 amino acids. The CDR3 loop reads CASRLAVENTGELFF. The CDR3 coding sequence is TGTGCCAGCCGACTAGCGGTAGAGAACACCGGGGAGCTGTTTTTT.

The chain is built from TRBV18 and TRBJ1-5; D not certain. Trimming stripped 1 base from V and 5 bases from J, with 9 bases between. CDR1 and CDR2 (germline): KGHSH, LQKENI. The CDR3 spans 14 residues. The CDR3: CASSPQWEYQPQHF. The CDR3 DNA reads TGTGCCAGCTCACCACAGTGGGAGTATCAGCCCCAGCATTTT.

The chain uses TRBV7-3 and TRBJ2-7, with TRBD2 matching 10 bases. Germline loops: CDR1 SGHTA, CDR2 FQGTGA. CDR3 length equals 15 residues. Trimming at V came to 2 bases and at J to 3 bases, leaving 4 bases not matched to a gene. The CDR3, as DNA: TGTGCCAGCAGCTTATCTAGCGGGGGTTACTACGAGCAGTACTTC. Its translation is CASSLSSGGYYEQYF.

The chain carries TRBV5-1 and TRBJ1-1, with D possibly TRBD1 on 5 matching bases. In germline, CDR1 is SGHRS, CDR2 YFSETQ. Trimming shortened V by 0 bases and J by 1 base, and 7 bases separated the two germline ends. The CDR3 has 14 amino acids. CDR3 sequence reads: CASSLAQGNTEAFF. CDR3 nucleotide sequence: TGCGCCAGCAGCTTGGCGCAGGGGAACACTGAAGCTTTCTTT.

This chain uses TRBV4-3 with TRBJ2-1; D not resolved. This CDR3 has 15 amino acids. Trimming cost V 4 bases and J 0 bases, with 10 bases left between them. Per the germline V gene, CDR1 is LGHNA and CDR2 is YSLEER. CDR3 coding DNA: TGCGCCAGCAGCCTCGACTCCAGCTCCTACAATGAGCAGTTCTTC. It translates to CASSLDSSSYNEQFF.